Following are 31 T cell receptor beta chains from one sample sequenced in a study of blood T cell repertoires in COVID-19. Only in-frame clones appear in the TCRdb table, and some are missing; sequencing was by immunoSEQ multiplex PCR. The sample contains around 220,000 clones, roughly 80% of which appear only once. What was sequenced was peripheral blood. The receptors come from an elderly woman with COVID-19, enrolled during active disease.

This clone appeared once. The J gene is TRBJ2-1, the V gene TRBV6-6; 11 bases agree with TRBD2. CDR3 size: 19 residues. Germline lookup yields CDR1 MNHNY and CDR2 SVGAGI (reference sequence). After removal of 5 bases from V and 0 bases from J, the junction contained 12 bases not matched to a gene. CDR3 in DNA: TGTGCCAGCAGTCCACGGCTAGCGGGGGGCCTTAGCTCCTACAATGAGCAGTTCTTC. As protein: CASSPRLAGGLSSYNEQFF.

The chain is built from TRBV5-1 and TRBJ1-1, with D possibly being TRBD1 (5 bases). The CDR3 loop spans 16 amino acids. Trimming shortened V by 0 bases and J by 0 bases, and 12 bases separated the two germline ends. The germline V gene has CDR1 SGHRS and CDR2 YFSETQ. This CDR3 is CASSLDRSSLNTEAFF. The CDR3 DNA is TGCGCCAGCAGCTTGGACAGGAGTTCGCTGAACACTGAAGCTTTCTTT.

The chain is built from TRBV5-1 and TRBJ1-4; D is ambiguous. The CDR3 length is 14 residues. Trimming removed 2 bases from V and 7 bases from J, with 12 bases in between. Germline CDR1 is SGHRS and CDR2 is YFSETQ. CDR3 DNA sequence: TGCGCCAGCAGCTTAGGAGGGTCGGGTGAAAAACTGTTTTTT. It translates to CASSLGGSGEKLFF.

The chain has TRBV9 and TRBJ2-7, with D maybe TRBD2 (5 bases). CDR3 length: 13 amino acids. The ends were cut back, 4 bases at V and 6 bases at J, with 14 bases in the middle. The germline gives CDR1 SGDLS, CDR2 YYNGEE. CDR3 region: CASSLVVGGEQYF. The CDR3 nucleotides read TGTGCCAGCAGCCTGGTGGTCGGAGGCGAGCAGTACTTC.

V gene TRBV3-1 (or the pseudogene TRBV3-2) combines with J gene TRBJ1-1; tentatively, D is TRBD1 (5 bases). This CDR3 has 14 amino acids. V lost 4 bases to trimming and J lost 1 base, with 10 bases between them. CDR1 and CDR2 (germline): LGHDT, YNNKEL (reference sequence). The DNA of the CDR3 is TGTGCCAGCAGCCCTGTGGGGGGGAACACTGAAGCTTTCTTT. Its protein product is CASSPVGGNTEAFF.

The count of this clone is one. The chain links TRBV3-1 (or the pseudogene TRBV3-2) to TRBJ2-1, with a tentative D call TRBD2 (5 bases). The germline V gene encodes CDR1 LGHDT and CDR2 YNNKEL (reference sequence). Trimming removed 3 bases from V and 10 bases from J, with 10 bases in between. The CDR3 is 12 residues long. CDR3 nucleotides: TGTGCCAGCAGCCATGCTCGAGGGGAGCAGTTCTTC. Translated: CASSHARGEQFF.

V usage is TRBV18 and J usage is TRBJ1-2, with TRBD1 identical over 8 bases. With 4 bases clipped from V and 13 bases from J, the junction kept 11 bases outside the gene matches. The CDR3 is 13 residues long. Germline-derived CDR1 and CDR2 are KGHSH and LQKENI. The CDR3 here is CASSLGTGYDRTF. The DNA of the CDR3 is TGTGCCAGCTCACTCGGGACAGGTTACGACCGCACCTTC.

The CDR3 spells CASSSAEAFF. CDR3 in DNA: TGTGCCAGCAGCTCTGCTGAAGCTTTCTTT. This rearrangement joins TRBV7-9 to TRBJ1-1; no firm D call. Germline-derived CDR1 and CDR2 are SEHNR and FQNEAQ (reference sequence). The V end was cut by 4 bases, the J end by 6 bases, with 3 bases between. The CDR3 loop spans 10 amino acids.

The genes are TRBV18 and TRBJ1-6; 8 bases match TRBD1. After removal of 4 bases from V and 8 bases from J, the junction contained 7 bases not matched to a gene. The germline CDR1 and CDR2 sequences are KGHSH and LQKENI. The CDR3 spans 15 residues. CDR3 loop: CASSQSGQADSPLHF. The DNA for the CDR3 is TGTGCCAGCTCACAATCGGGACAGGCTGATTCACCCCTCCACTTT.

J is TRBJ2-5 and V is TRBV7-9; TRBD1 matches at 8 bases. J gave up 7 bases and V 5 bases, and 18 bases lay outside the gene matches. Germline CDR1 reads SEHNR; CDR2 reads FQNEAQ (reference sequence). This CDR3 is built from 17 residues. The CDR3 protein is CASSLLPPTGVVRTQYF. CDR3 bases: TGTGCCAGCAGCCTCCTCCCCCCGACAGGGGTCGTTCGGACCCAGTACTTC.

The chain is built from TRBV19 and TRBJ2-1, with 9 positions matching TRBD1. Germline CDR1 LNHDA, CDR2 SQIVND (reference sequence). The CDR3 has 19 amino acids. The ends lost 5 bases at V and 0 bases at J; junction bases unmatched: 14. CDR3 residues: CASSPRAQGAISSYNEQFF. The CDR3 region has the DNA TGTGCCAGTAGTCCTCGGGCACAGGGGGCGATAAGCTCCTACAATGAGCAGTTCTTC.

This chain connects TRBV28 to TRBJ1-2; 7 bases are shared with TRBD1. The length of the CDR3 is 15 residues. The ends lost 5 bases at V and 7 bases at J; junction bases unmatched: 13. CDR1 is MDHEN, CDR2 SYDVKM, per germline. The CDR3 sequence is CASSPARQGVSGYTF. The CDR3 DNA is TGTGCCAGCAGTCCTGCCCGACAGGGAGTAAGTGGCTACACCTTC.

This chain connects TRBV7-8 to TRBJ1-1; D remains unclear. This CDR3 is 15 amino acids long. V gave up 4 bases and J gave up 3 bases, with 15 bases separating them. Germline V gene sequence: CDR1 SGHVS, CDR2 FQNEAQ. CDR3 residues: CASSSQNPLDTEAFF. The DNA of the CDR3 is TGTGCCAGCAGCTCCCAGAACCCCCTGGACACTGAAGCTTTCTTT.

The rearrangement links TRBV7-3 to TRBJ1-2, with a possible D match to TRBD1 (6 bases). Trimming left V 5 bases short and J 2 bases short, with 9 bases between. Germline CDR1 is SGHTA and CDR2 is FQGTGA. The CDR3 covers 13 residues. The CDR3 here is CASSPQGNYGYTF. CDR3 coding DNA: TGTGCCAGCAGCCCACAGGGAAACTATGGCTACACCTTC.

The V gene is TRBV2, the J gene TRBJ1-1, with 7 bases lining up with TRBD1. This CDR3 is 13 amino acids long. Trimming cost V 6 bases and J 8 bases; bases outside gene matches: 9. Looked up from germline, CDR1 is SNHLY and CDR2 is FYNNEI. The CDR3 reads CASRPLGGAEAFF. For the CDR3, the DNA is TGTGCCAGCAGACCCTTAGGGGGCGCGGAAGCTTTCTTT.

CDR3 loop: CASSLNRATGELFF. The CDR3 nucleotides read TGTGCCAGCAGCCTAAACAGGGCTACCGGGGAGCTGTTTTTT. The genes are TRBV7-8 and TRBJ2-2; maybe TRBD1 (6 bases). V lost 5 bases to trimming and J lost 5 bases, with 12 bases between them. The CDR3 is made up of 14 amino acids. CDR1 SGHVS and CDR2 FQNEAQ come from the germline V gene. The full variable domain, completed using reference TRBV7-8 and TRBJ2-2, is GAGVSQSPRYKVAKRGQDVALRCDPISGHVSLFWYQQALGQGPEFLTYFQNEAQLDKSGLPSDRFFAERPEGSVSTLKIQRTQQEDSAVYLCASSLNRATGELFFGEGSRLTVL.

The CDR3 DNA is TGTGCCAGCAGCCTCCGGGACAGGGTTAGGGAGCAGTTCTTC. Its translation is CASSLRDRVREQFF. The V and J genes are TRBV7-6 and TRBJ2-1; 9 nucleotides line up with TRBD1. V was pared by 5 bases and J by 10 bases, with 9 bases of the junction left unmatched. The germline CDR1 and CDR2 sequences are SGHVS and FNYEAQ. This CDR3 spans 14 amino acids. The whole variable domain, remainder taken from reference TRBV7-6 and TRBJ2-1, is GAGVSQSPRYKVTKRGQDVALRCDPISGHVSLYWYRQALGQGPEFLTYFNYEAQQDKSGLPNDRFSAERPEGSISTLTIQRTEQRDSAMYRCASSLRDRVREQFFGPGTRLTVL.

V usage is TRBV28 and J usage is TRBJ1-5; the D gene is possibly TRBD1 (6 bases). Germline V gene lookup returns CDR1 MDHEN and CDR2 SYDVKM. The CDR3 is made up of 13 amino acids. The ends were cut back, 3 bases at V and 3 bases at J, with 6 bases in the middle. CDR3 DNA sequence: TGTGCCAGCAGTTTGGGGGCCAATCAGCCCCAGCATTTT. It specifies CASSLGANQPQHF.

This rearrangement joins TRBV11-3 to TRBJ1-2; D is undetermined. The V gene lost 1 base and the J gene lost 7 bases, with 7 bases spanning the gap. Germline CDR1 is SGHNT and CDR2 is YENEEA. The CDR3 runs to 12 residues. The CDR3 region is CASSLGGLGYTF. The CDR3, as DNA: TGTGCCAGCAGCTTAGGCGGGCTTGGCTACACCTTC.

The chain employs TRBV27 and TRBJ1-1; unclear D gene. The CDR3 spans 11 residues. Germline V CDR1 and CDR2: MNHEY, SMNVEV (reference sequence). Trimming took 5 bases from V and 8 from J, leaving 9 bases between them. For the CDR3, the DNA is TGTGCCAGCAGTCTCGGGAGAGAAGCTTTCTTT. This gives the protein CASSLGREAFF.

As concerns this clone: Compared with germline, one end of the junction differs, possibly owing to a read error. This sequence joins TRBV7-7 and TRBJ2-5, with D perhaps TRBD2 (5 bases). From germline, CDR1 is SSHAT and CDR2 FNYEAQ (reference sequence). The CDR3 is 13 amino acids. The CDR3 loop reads CASSLIATETQYF. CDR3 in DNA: TGTGCTAGCAGCTTAATAGCGACGGAGACCCAGTACTTC.

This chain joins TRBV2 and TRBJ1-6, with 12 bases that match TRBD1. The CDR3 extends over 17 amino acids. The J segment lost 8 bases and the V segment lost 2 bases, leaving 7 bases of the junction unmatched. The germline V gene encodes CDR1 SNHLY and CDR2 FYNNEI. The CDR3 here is CASSEMGTGGRDSPLHF. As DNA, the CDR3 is TGTGCCAGCAGTGAAATGGGGACAGGGGGCAGGGATTCACCCCTCCACTTT.

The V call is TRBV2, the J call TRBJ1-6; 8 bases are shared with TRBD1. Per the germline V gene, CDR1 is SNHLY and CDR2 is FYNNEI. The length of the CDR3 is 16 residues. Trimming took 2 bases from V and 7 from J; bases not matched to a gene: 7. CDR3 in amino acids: CASSEQGAPGNSPLHF. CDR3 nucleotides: TGTGCCAGCAGTGAACAGGGGGCGCCTGGGAATTCACCCCTCCACTTT. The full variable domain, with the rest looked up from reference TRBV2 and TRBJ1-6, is EPEVTQTPSHQVTQMGQEVILRCVPISNHLYFYWYRQILGQKVEFLVSFYNNEISEKSEIFDDQFSVERPDGSNFTLKIRSTKLEDSAMYFCASSEQGAPGNSPLHFGNGTRLTVT.

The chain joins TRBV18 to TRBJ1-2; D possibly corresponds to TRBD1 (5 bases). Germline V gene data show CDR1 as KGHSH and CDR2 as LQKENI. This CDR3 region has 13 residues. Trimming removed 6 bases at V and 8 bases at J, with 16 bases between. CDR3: CASSLGRVGGYTF. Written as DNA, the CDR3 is TGTGCCAGCTCCCTTGGCAGGGTTGGCGGCTACACCTTC.

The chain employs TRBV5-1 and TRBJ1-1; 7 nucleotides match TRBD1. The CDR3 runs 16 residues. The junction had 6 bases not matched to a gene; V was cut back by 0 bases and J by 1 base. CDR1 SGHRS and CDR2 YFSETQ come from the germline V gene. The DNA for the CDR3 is TGCGCCAGCAGCTTGGCTGCCGGGACAGCGAACACTGAAGCTTTCTTT. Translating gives CASSLAAGTANTEAFF.

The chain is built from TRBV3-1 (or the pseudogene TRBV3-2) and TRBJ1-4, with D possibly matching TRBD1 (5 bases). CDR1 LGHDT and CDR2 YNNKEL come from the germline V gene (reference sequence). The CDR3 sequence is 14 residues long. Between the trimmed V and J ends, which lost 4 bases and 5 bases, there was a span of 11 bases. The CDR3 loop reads CASSLVGGNEKLFF. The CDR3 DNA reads TGTGCCAGCAGCCTGGTGGGGGGGAATGAAAAACTGTTTTTT.

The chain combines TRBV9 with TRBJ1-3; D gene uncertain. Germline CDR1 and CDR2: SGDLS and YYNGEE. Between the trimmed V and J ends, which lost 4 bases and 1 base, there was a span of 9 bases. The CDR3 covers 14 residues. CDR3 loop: CASSLDTSGNTIYF. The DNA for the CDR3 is TGTGCCAGCAGCTTAGATACTTCTGGAAACACCATATATTTT.

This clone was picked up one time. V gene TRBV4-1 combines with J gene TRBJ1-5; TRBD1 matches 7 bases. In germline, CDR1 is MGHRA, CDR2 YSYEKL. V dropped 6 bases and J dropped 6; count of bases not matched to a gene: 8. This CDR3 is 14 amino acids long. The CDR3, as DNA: TGCGCCAGCAGGAGACAGGGCGGCGGTCAGCCCCAGCATTTT. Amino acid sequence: CASRRQGGGQPQHF.

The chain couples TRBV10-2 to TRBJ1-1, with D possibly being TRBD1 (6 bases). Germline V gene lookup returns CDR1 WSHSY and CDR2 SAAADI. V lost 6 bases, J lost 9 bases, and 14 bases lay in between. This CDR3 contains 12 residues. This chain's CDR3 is CASRYRDKQAFF. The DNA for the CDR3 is TGCGCCAGCAGATACAGGGACAAACAAGCTTTCTTT.

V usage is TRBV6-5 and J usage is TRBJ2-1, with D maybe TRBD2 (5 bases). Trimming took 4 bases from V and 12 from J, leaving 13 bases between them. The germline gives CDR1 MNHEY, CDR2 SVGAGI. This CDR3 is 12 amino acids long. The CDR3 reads CASSLGGLGQFF. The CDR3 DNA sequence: TGTGCCAGCAGTTTGGGTGGACTCGGGCAGTTCTTC.

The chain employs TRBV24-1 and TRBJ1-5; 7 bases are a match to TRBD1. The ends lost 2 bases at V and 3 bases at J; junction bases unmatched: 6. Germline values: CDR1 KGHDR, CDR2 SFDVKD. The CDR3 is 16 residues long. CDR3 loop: CATSDSATGDNQPQHF. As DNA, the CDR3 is TGTGCCACCAGTGATTCAGCAACAGGGGACAATCAGCCCCAGCATTTT.